What follows describes a single T cell receptor (beta chain). Its antigen is as yet unknown. The CDR3 covers 14 residues. The ends were cut back, 4 bases at V and 5 bases at J, with 16 bases in the middle. Germline V gives CDR1 SGDLS, CDR2 YYNGEE. This sample is part of a study of cytomegalovirus exposure and HLA in healthy donors. Study context: In a previous analysis, nearly 120 million unique TCR beta sequences were found from about 190 million T cells. Study outcomes and limitations: According to an earlier analysis, most TCR beta V segments yielded productive rearrangements about 87% or about 30% of the time. Most TCR sequences showed up rarely, but some public TCRs showed up in many donors.

With 60 Vbeta and 13 Jbeta primers, the PCR was carried out. Assay used: immunoSEQ multiplex PCR; TCRdb lists only in-frame clones, some missing. Of some 48,000 clones detected, roughly 75% appear once; the ten largest clones hold roughly 8%. The sample comprised PBMCs. This TCR derives from a man aged 30-40 years in good health and CMV-seropositive. This chain connects TRBV9 to TRBJ2-7, with TRBD2 as a possible D gene (6 bases). CDR3 in amino acids: CASSFTGTHDEQYF. CDR3 in DNA: TGTGCCAGCAGCTTTACCGGGACTCATGACGAGCAGTACTTC.